The 6 T cell receptor beta chains below all came from one sample that was sequenced in a study of blood T cell repertoires in COVID-19. Libraries were prepared by immunoSEQ multiplex PCR; TCRdb keeps only in-frame clonotypes and omits some of them. The sample has under 250,000 clones; around 84% are singletons. Material for sequencing was peripheral blood. The receptors originated from a young woman with acute or convalescent COVID-19.

The chain employs TRBV5-1 and TRBJ1-4; the D is unclear. V was clipped by 0 bases and J by 0 bases, with 6 bases between them. The CDR3 has 15 residues. Germline CDR1 SGHRS, CDR2 YFSETQ. DNA of the CDR3: TGCGCCAGCAGCTTGGTGGCCGCAACTAATGAAAAACTGTTTTTT. Translating gives CASSLVAATNEKLFF.

This clone was observed a handful of times. The chain is built from TRBV30 and TRBJ1-2; D is ambiguous. The V end was cut by 2 bases, the J end by 5 bases, with 15 bases between. In germline, CDR1 is GTSNPN, CDR2 SVGIG (reference sequence). The CDR3 loop spans 14 amino acids. The CDR3 region is CAWSRQRNRYGYTF. The CDR3 nucleotides read TGTGCCTGGAGTCGGCAGCGGAATAGGTATGGCTACACCTTC. Full variable domain (outside the CDR3, taken from reference TRBV30 and TRBJ1-2): SQTIHQWPATLVQPVGSPLSLECTVEGTSNPNLYWYRQAAGRGLQLLFYSVGIGQISSEVPQNLSASRPQDRQFILSSKKLLLSDSGFYLCAWSRQRNRYGYTFGSGTRLTVV.

This clone was recorded only once. The chain carries TRBV4-3 and TRBJ2-7, with TRBD2 as a possible D gene (6 bases). Trimming removed 4 bases at V and 2 bases at J, with 18 bases between. The CDR3 runs 16 residues. The germline gives CDR1 LGHNA, CDR2 YSLEER. The chain's CDR3 is CASSPTSGTATYEQYF. Here the CDR3 DNA reads TGCGCCAGCAGCCCCACTTCCGGGACTGCTACCTACGAGCAGTACTTC.

CDR3 nucleotide sequence: TGTGCCTGGAGTGTTGGTAGAACCACTGAGCAGTTCTTC. Its translation: CAWSVGRTTEQFF. The rearrangement joins TRBV30 to TRBJ2-1, with D unclear. The germline V gene has CDR1 GTSNPN and CDR2 SVGIG (reference sequence). The CDR3 extends over 13 amino acids. Trimming stripped 0 bases from V and 9 bases from J, with 12 bases between.

The chain combines TRBV18 with TRBJ2-6, with 8 bases identical to TRBD1. Germline CDR1 KGHSH, CDR2 LQKENI. The CDR3 consists of 21 residues. Trimming removed 1 base from V and 0 bases from J; junction bases left unmatched: 14. DNA for the CDR3: TGTGCCAGCTCACCACGCACGAACAGGGGGAGATTATTCTCTGGGGCCAACGTCCTGACTTTC. Amino acid sequence: CASSPRTNRGRLFSGANVLTF.

The rearrangement links TRBV6-4 to TRBJ2-1, with 11 bases lining up with TRBD2. Germline trimming cut 6 bases from V and 6 bases from J; bases unmatched to any gene: 7. The CDR3 spans 15 residues. Looked up from germline, CDR1 is MRHNA and CDR2 is SNTAGT. CDR3 nucleotides: TGTGCCAGCAGCGTTACTAGCGGGAGTGGCAATGAGCAGTTCTTC. Its translation: CASSVTSGSGNEQFF.